This T cell receptor beta chain was retrieved from a study of human T cells and chemical hapten exposure. Turning to the study itself: The patients, most of them female, presented with alopecia areata, totalis or universalis.

This clonotype occurred many times. Sample time point: pre-sensitization, week 0. Treatment defined: therapeutic diphenylcyclopropenone sensitization with weekly scalp DPC. V dropped 2 bases and J dropped 0 bases, with 10 bases sitting between them. CDR1 MGHRA and CDR2 YSYEKL come from the germline V gene. The CDR3 runs to 16 residues. TCRdb used MiXCR to reprocess the RACE reads, holding one entry per CDR3 protein. The repertoire holds 60,000 to 70,000 distinct CDR3 sequences, with about a tenth as singletons. J is TRBJ2-2 and V is TRBV4-1; TRBD1 is a possible D gene (6 bases). Specimen: whole blood, collected in connection with sensitization to the hapten diphenylcyclopropenone (DPC). This receptor was identified in a woman aged 50 to 60 with alopecia areata. Some clones in this sample may be carry-over from other donors' samples. The CDR3 sequence: CASSQSTGSNTGELFF. Here the CDR3 DNA reads TGCGCCAGCAGCCAAAGTACAGGGTCGAACACCGGGGAGCTGTTTTTT.